The clone carrying this T cell receptor beta chain was counted only a few times. This entry belongs to a study of blood T cells in healthy people across ages. A second 7 to 11 cycle PCR used barcoded and J-beta primers. One entry per CDR3 protein, called by TCRdb with MiXCR from the 5' RACE reads. Here the sample spans under 700,000 distinct CDR3 sequences, under 30% being singletons. The junction had 1 base not matched to a gene; V was cut back by 7 bases and J by 4 bases. The CDR3 totals 13 residues. The sample was also linked to a second study, of T cells of mothers and their children.

Sequences were obtained from blood. The V gene is TRBV12-3 or TRBV12-4, the J gene TRBJ2-1; TRBD2 matches 10 bases. This TCR was sampled from a boy aged 5-17 years in good health. DNA for the CDR3: TGTGCCAGCAAAGCGGGAGGGTACAATGAGCAGTTCTTC. This encodes CASKAGGYNEQFF.